This T cell receptor beta chain was found in a study of blood T cell repertoires in COVID-19. CDR3 length: 15 residues. Germline V gives CDR1 LNHNV, CDR2 YYDKDF (reference sequence). Trimming shortened V by 6 bases and J by 0 bases, and 12 bases separated the two germline ends. Sequencing was performed with immunoSEQ multiplex PCR; in TCRdb, only in-frame clones are kept and a portion is missing. The sample lists over 70,000 clones, about 79% seen once, with 4.1% in the top ten. The chain has TRBV15 and TRBJ1-3, with D hard to call. This TCR came from a woman aged 60-75 years with acute or convalescent COVID-19. The sequencing input was peripheral blood. The CDR3 is CATRETGFSGNTIYF. CDR3 nucleotides: TGTGCCACCAGGGAAACGGGGTTCTCTGGAAACACCATATATTTT. Looking up the rest from reference TRBV15 and TRBJ1-3 gives the full variable domain: DAMVIQNPRYQVTQFGKPVTLSCSQTLNHNVMYWYQQKSSQAPKLLFHYYDKDFNNEADTPDNFQSRRPNTSFCFLDIRSPGLGDTAMYLCATRETGFSGNTIYFGEGSWLTVV.